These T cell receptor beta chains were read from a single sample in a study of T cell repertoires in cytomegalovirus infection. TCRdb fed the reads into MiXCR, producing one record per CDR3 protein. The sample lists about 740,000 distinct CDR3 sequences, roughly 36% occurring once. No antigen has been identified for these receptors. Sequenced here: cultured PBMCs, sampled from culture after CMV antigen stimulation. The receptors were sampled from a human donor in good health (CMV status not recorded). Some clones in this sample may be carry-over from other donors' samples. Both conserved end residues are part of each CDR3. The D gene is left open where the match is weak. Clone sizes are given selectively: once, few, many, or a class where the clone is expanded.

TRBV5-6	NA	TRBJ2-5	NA	TGTGCCAGCAGCTTAGTTGAGGCTAGGAGGGAGACCCAGTACTTC	CASSLVEARRETQYF
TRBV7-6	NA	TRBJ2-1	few	TGTGCCAGCAGCTCCCGGGACCTACTCTCCAATGAGCAGTTCTTC	CASSSRDLLSNEQFF
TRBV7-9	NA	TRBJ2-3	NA	TGTGCCAGCAGCTTCCAGGAGGATACGCAGTATTTT	CASSFQEDTQYF
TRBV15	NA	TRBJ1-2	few	TGTGCCACCAGCAGAGACGCTGCGGCCGCATATGGCTACACCTTC	CATSRDAAAAYGYTF
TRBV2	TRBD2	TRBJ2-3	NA	TGTGCCAGCAATTCCGGACTAGCGGGAACAGATACGCAGTATTTT	CASNSGLAGTDTQYF
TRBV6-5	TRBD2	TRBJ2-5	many	TGTGCCAGCACCTTTTGGTCTAGCGGGCAGGCGACCCAGTACTTC	CASTFWSSGQATQYF
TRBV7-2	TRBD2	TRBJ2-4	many	TGTGCCAGCAGCCCCCTTCTAGCGGGAGTTCGTCAGTACTTC	CASSPLLAGVRQYF
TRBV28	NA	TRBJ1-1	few	TGTGCCAGCAGTAATATGCACGTCATGAACACTGAAGCTTTCTTT	CASSNMHVMNTEAFF
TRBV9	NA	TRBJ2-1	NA	TGTGCCAGCAGCGTAGCGGCGACTTACAATGAGCAGTTCTTC	CASSVAATYNEQFF
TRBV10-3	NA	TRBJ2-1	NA	TGTGCCATCAGGGGCTCGCTTGGGGGGGCCGTCAATGAGCAGTTCTTC	CAIRGSLGGAVNEQFF
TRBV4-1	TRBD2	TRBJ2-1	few	TGCGCCAGCAGCCATGTCGGGAGGTTCGCCCAGGGAGATGAGCAGTTCTTC	CASSHVGRFAQGDEQFF
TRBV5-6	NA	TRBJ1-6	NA	TGTGCCAGCGATGTTGGGGGAAAGAGCTCCTATAATTCACCCCTCCACTTT	CASDVGGKSSYNSPLHF
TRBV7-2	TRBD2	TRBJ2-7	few	TGTGCCAGCAGCTCCTTAGCGGGGGTTGCCTACGAGCAGTACTTC	CASSSLAGVAYEQYF
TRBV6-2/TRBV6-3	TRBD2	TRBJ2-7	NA	TGTGCCAGCAGTCAACAAGCGGGAGTAGACGAGCAGTACTTC	CASSQQAGVDEQYF
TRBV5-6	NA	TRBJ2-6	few	TGTGCCAGCAGCTTGACTCCTAGCATCTCTGGGGCCAACGTCCTGACTTTC	CASSLTPSISGANVLTF
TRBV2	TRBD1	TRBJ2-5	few	TGTGCCAGCACCATGGGACAGGTGAAAGAGACCCAGTACTTC	CASTMGQVKETQYF
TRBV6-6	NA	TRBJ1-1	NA	TGTGCCAGCAGACCGACAGGTCTTAAGAACACTGAAGCTTTCTTT	CASRPTGLKNTEAFF
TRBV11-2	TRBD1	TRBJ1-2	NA	TGTGCCAGCAGCGGGACAGGCGGCCTTAACTATGGCTACACCTTC	CASSGTGGLNYGYTF
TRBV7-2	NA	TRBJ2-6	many	TGTGCCAGCAGCTTTAGCGGGACAGGTTCTGGGGCCAACGTCCTGACTTTC	CASSFSGTGSGANVLTF
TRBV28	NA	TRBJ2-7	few	TGTGCCAGCAGTCCCCGCGCACGAAGGGAGCAGTACTTC	CASSPRARREQYF
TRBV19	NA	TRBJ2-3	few	TGTGCCAGTAGTGCCCAGAGGACATCCAATACGCAGTATTTT	CASSAQRTSNTQYF
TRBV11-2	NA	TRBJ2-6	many	TGTGCCAGCAGCAGCAGAATAGTGGCCAACGTCCTGACTTTC	CASSSRIVANVLTF
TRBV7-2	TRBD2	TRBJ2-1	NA	TGTGCCAGCAGCTTATTGACTAGCGGGAGTGTAGGGTTCTTC	CASSLLTSGSVGFF
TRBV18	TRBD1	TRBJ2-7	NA	TGTGCCAGCTCATCGAAAGGACAGGCAACCTACGAGCAGTACTTC	CASSSKGQATYEQYF
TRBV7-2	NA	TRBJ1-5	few	TGTGCCAGCAGCTTAGGGACACCGGGTCAGCCCCAGCATTTT	CASSLGTPGQPQHF
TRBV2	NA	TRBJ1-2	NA	TGTGCCAGCAGTGAGTGGGTACCTTATGGCTACACCTTC	CASSEWVPYGYTF
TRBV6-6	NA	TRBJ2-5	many	TGTGCCAGCAGTTACTCGACGGGGGAGACCCAGTACTTC	CASSYSTGETQYF
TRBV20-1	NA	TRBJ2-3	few	TGCAGTGCTCCGAAGGGGCCTGGCCTCCCAGATACGCAGTATTTT	CSAPKGPGLPDTQYF
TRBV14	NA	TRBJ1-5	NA	TGTGCCAGCATCCCGCACGGAGACAACCAGCATTTT	CASIPHGDNQHF
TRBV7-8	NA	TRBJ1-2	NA	TGTGCCAGCAGCTTCAACAGGGAGGGCGGTGGCTACACCTTC	CASSFNREGGGYTF
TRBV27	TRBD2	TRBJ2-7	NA	TGTGCCAGTACCCCCGGACTAGCGGGAGGAACCTACGAGCAGTACTTC	CASTPGLAGGTYEQYF
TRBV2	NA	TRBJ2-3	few	TGTGCCAGCAGTCAGGTGGGGGCCCGCACAGATACGCAGTATTTT	CASSQVGARTDTQYF
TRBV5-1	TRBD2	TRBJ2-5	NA	TGCGCCAGCAGCTTCTGGACTAGCGGGTACCAAGAGACCCAGTACTTC	CASSFWTSGYQETQYF
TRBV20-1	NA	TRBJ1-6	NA	TGCAGTGCTAGAGATATGACCGGTAGCTCCTATAATTCACCCCTCCACTTT	CSARDMTGSSYNSPLHF
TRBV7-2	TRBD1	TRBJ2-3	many	TGTGCCAGCAGCTCCGGACAGGCCGATACGCAGTATTTT	CASSSGQADTQYF
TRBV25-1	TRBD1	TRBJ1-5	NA	TGTGCCAGCAGTGAGGGGACAGGAGGGTTGCGGCCCCAGCATTTT	CASSEGTGGLRPQHF
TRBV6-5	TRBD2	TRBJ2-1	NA	TGTGCCAGCAGTTACTCGGGGACTAGCCGGAATGAGCAGTTCTTC	CASSYSGTSRNEQFF
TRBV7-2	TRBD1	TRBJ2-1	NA	TGTGCCAGCAGCTCTGACAGGGGGCACTACAATGAGCAGTTCTTC	CASSSDRGHYNEQFF
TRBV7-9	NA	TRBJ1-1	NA	TGTGCCAGCAGCCTCGGGGGGGCTAGTGTGGTCTTT	CASSLGGASVVF
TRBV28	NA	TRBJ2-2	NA	TGTGCCAGCGGAGGTGTTCGGGGGACCGGGGAGCTGTTTTTT	CASGGVRGTGELFF
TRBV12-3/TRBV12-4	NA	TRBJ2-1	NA	TGTGCCAACAGTCCAACCGGGGTTATCAATGAGCAGTTCTTC	CANSPTGVINEQFF
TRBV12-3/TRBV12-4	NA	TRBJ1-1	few	TGTGCCAGCAGTTTAGGGGACCCCTACGCCACTGAAGCTTTCTTT	CASSLGDPYATEAFF
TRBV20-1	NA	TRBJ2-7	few	TGCAGTGCTAGAGGGAAACCCGGGTCCTACGAGCAGTACTTC	CSARGKPGSYEQYF
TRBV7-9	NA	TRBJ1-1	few	TGTGCCAGCAGCTTGGGTACGTCAGAAGCTTTCTTT	CASSLGTSEAFF
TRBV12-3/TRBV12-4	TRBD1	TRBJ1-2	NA	TGTGCCAGCAGTTGGGACAGAGGCTACACCTTC	CASSWDRGYTF
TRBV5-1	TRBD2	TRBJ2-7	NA	TGCGCCAGCAGCTTGGAAGCGGGGGGGCGTTTTTCCTACGAGCAGTACTTC	CASSLEAGGRFSYEQYF
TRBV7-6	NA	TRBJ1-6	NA	TGTGCCAGCAGTTCTCAAGCGGGGGGCCTCCACTTT	CASSSQAGGLHF
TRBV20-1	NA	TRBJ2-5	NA	TGCAGTGCGGTCCCACGGGTACTCCAAGAGACCCAGTACTTC	CSAVPRVLQETQYF
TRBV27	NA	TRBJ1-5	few	TGTGCCAGCAGCCGAACAGCCTTGTATAGCAATCAGCCCCAGCATTTT	CASSRTALYSNQPQHF
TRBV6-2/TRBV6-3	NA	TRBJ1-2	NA	TGTGCCAGCAGGCAGCAGGGACTTTTCTATGGCTACACCTTC	CASRQQGLFYGYTF
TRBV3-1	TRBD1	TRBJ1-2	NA	TGTGCCAGCAGCCAACTTGACAGGGAGATCGATGGCTACACCTTC	CASSQLDREIDGYTF
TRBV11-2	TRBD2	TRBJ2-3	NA	TGTGCCAGCACCTCTAGCGGGAGTATGGATACGCAGTATTTT	CASTSSGSMDTQYF
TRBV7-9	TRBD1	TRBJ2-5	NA	TGTGCCAGCAGCCAGGGGGTCGGCCAAGAGACCCAGTACTTC	CASSQGVGQETQYF
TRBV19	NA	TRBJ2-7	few	TGTGCCAGTAGTAGGGGTGATCTCTCCTACGAGCAGTACTTC	CASSRGDLSYEQYF
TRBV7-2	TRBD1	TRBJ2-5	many	TGTGCCAGCAGCGATGGACAGGGAACAGAGACCCAGTACTTC	CASSDGQGTETQYF
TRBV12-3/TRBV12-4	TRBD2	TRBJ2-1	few	TGTGCCAGCAGTCGGACTAGCAACTATAATGAGCAGTTCTTC	CASSRTSNYNEQFF
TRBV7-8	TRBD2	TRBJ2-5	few	TGTGCCAGCAGCTCCGGACTAGCGGATTACCAAGAGACCCAGTACTTC	CASSSGLADYQETQYF
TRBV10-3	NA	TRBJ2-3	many	TGTGCCATCAAAGGGGCGTACAGCACAGATACGCAGTATTTT	CAIKGAYSTDTQYF
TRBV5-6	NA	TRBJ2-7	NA	TGTGCCAGCAGCTTTGGATCTGGACGAGCCTACGAGCAGTACTTC	CASSFGSGRAYEQYF